This T cell receptor beta chain came from a study of technical replicates of blood from several donors. TCRdb's copy holds only in-frame clones and misses some; the assay was immunoSEQ multiplex PCR. The sample holds around 70,000 clones, more than 85% seen once. The TCR comes from a human donor in good health. Sequencing used T cells isolated from PBMCs.

The CDR3 nucleotides are TGTGCCAGCAGCCAGTATACGCTAGAAGGCTACACCTTC. Its translation: CASSQYTLEGYTF. V usage is TRBV14 and J usage is TRBJ1-2; D gene unclear. Germline CDR1 reads SGHDN; CDR2 reads FVKESK. This CDR3 has 13 amino acids. The ends were cut back, 3 bases at V and 8 bases at J, with 13 bases in the middle. The full variable domain, in which reference TRBV14 and TRBJ1-2 provide the parts outside the CDR3, is EAGVTQFPSHSVIEKGQTVTLRCDPISGHDNLYWYRRVMGKEIKFLLHFVKESKQDESGMPNNRFLAERTGGTYSTLKVQPAELEDSGVYFCASSQYTLEGYTFGSGTRLTVV.